This is a list of T cell receptor beta chains from one sample in a study of blood T cell repertoires in COVID-19. Sequencing was performed with immunoSEQ multiplex PCR; in TCRdb, only in-frame clones are kept and a portion is missing. This table holds roughly 150,000 clones, around 85% found once. Specimen: PBMCs or T cells enriched from blood (not recorded which). The source of these receptors is a woman in her thirties or forties who had recovered from COVID-19. Both conserved end residues are part of each CDR3. Each record gives: V gene, D gene, J gene, clone size, CDR3 protein, CDR3 DNA. A D gene is named only where the DNA matches it firmly. Clone size is not always given. Where it is, it says once, few, many or a class for expanded clones.

V gene: TRBV11-3
D gene: TRBD2
J gene: TRBJ2-3
clone size: .
CDR3 protein: CASSLDTGLAGESDTQYF
CDR3 DNA: TGTGCCAGCAGCTTAGATACGGGTTTAGCGGGAGAATCAGATACGCAGTATTTT

V gene: TRBV7-8
D gene: .
J gene: TRBJ2-6
clone size: few
CDR3 protein: CASSQTRVSGANVLTF
CDR3 DNA: TGTGCCAGCAGCCAAACCCGAGTTTCTGGGGCCAACGTCCTGACTTTC

V gene: TRBV30
D gene: .
J gene: TRBJ1-2
clone size: .
CDR3 protein: CAWEGLQIYGYTF
CDR3 DNA: TGTGCCTGGGAAGGTTTACAGATCTATGGCTACACCTTC

V gene: TRBV5-6
D gene: .
J gene: TRBJ2-5
clone size: .
CDR3 protein: CASSLDRQETQYF
CDR3 DNA: TGTGCCAGCAGCTTGGACAGGCAAGAGACCCAGTACTTC

V gene: TRBV12-1
D gene: .
J gene: TRBJ1-1
clone size: .
CDR3 protein: CASSPRDSYTEAFF
CDR3 DNA: TGTGCCAGCAGCCCGCGGGACAGTTACACTGAAGCTTTCTTT

V gene: TRBV9
D gene: TRBD2
J gene: TRBJ2-7
clone size: .
CDR3 protein: CASSPGGGSSYEQYF
CDR3 DNA: TGTGCCAGCAGCCCTGGCGGGGGTTCCAGCTACGAGCAGTACTTC

V gene: TRBV6-5
D gene: TRBD1
J gene: TRBJ1-5
clone size: .
CDR3 protein: CASSRHGTGDQPQHF
CDR3 DNA: TGTGCCAGCAGTAGACACGGGACAGGGGACCAGCCCCAGCATTTT

V gene: TRBV5-1
D gene: .
J gene: TRBJ2-1
clone size: .
CDR3 protein: CASSWLGAAYNEQFF
CDR3 DNA: TGCGCCAGCAGCTGGCTGGGGGCAGCCTACAATGAGCAGTTCTTC

V gene: TRBV5-1
D gene: .
J gene: TRBJ2-7
clone size: .
CDR3 protein: CASSLQGTTNYEQYF
CDR3 DNA: TGCGCCAGCAGCCTACAGGGCACGACGAACTACGAGCAGTACTTC

V gene: TRBV27
D gene: TRBD2
J gene: TRBJ2-7
clone size: .
CDR3 protein: CASSPIYSGELSYEQYF
CDR3 DNA: TGTGCCAGCAGTCCAATCTATAGCGGGGAACTCTCCTACGAGCAGTACTTC

V gene: TRBV11-1
D gene: .
J gene: TRBJ2-3
clone size: .
CDR3 protein: CASSLSWGGTDTQYF
CDR3 DNA: TGTGCCAGCAGCTTATCCTGGGGGGGCACAGATACGCAGTATTTT

V gene: TRBV2
D gene: .
J gene: TRBJ1-1
clone size: .
CDR3 protein: CASKGMPNTEAFF
CDR3 DNA: TGTGCCAGCAAGGGGATGCCGAACACTGAAGCTTTCTTT

V gene: TRBV23-1
D gene: TRBD1
J gene: TRBJ1-1
clone size: .
CDR3 protein: CASSQSWTGGLNTEAFF
CDR3 DNA: TGCGCCAGCAGTCAATCGTGGACAGGTGGTCTGAACACTGAAGCTTTCTTT

V gene: TRBV19
D gene: .
J gene: TRBJ1-3
clone size: .
CDR3 protein: CASSWRTETSGNTIYF
CDR3 DNA: TGTGCCAGTAGTTGGAGGACAGAAACCTCTGGAAACACCATATATTTT

V gene: TRBV4-2
D gene: TRBD2
J gene: TRBJ2-1
clone size: .
CDR3 protein: CASSQDLTSGSYNEQFF
CDR3 DNA: TGTGCCAGCAGCCAAGACCTGACTAGCGGGAGTTACAATGAGCAGTTCTTC

V gene: TRBV29-1
D gene: TRBD1
J gene: TRBJ1-2
clone size: few
CDR3 protein: CSVERQGPYGYTF
CDR3 DNA: TGCAGCGTTGAAAGACAGGGGCCTTATGGCTACACCTTC

V gene: TRBV5-1
D gene: TRBD1
J gene: TRBJ2-7
clone size: .
CDR3 protein: CASSSGDREDGQYF
CDR3 DNA: TGCGCCAGCAGCTCAGGGGACAGGGAAGACGGGCAGTACTTC

V gene: TRBV30
D gene: TRBD2
J gene: TRBJ2-5
clone size: .
CDR3 protein: CAWSTSGRAETQYF
CDR3 DNA: TGTGCCTGGAGTACTAGCGGGAGGGCAGAGACCCAGTACTTC

V gene: TRBV2
D gene: TRBD1
J gene: TRBJ2-4
clone size: .
CDR3 protein: CASSGQGGENIQYF
CDR3 DNA: TGTGCCAGCAGTGGACAGGGTGGGGAAAACATTCAGTACTTC

V gene: TRBV7-9
D gene: .
J gene: TRBJ1-6
clone size: .
CDR3 protein: CASSFGDNSPLHF
CDR3 DNA: TGTGCCAGCAGCTTTGGAGATAATTCACCCCTCCACTTT

V gene: TRBV13
D gene: TRBD2
J gene: TRBJ2-5
clone size: .
CDR3 protein: CASSSNKLAGDRYQETQYF
CDR3 DNA: TGTGCCAGCAGCTCCAATAAACTAGCGGGGGACCGGTACCAAGAGACCCAGTACTTC

V gene: TRBV5-4
D gene: TRBD1
J gene: TRBJ2-1
clone size: .
CDR3 protein: CASSFTLGGSSYNEQFF
CDR3 DNA: TGTGCCAGCAGCTTCACACTAGGGGGCAGCTCCTACAATGAGCAGTTCTTC

V gene: TRBV7-9
D gene: .
J gene: TRBJ2-2
clone size: .
CDR3 protein: CASRSTGKNTGELFF
CDR3 DNA: TGTGCCAGCAGGTCCACAGGGAAAAACACCGGGGAGCTGTTTTTT

V gene: TRBV6-5
D gene: .
J gene: TRBJ2-2
clone size: .
CDR3 protein: CASSYVGQGHTGELFF
CDR3 DNA: TGTGCCAGCAGTTATGTGGGCCAGGGTCACACCGGGGAGCTGTTTTTT

V gene: TRBV10-3
D gene: TRBD1
J gene: TRBJ2-5
clone size: .
CDR3 protein: CAISDGTGGVETQYF
CDR3 DNA: TGTGCCATCAGTGACGGGACAGGGGGCGTGGAGACCCAGTACTTC

V gene: TRBV27
D gene: .
J gene: TRBJ2-5
clone size: .
CDR3 protein: CASSSSYQETQYF
CDR3 DNA: TGTGCCAGCAGTTCCTCGTACCAAGAGACCCAGTACTTC